This T cell receptor (beta chain) was observed in a study of blood T cell repertoires in COVID-19. Trimming took 5 bases from V and 5 from J; bases not matched to a gene: 7. CDR1 and CDR2 (germline): SGHTA, FQGNSA. The CDR3 length is 15 residues. In the authors' methods: Amplifying reference gene primers gave estimates of nucleated cell counts. The method was immunoSEQ multiplex PCR; TCRdb's version includes in-frame clones alone and lacks a portion of them. For V, J and clone size, that table is used; D and trimming come from the DNA. The profile shows 150,000 to 200,000 clones, approximately 89% of them singletons.

The sequenced material came from peripheral blood. The rearrangement links TRBV7-2 to TRBJ2-5, with 11 bases matching TRBD2. The TCR comes from a man in his 70s with acute or convalescent COVID-19. The CDR3 is CASSLPTSGAETQYF. Here the CDR3 DNA reads TGTGCCAGCAGCCTCCCGACTAGCGGGGCGGAGACCCAGTACTTC.